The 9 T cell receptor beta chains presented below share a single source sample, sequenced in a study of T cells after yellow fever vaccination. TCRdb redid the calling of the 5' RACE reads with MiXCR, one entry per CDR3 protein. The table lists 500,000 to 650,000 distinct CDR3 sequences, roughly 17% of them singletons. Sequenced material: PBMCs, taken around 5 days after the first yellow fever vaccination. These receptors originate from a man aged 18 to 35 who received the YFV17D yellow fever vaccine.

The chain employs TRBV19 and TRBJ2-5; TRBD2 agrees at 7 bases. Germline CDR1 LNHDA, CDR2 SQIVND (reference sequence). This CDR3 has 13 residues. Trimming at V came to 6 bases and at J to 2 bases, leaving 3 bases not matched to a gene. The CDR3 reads CASRVGGQETQYF. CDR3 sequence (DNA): TGTGCCAGTAGAGTGGGGGGGCAAGAGACCCAGTACTTC.

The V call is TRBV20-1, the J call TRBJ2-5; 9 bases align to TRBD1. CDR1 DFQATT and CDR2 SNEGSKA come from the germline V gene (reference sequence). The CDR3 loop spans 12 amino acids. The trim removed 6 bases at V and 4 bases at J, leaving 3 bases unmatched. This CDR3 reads CSAADRGETQYF. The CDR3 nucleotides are TGCAGTGCCGCGGACAGGGGAGAGACCCAGTACTTC.

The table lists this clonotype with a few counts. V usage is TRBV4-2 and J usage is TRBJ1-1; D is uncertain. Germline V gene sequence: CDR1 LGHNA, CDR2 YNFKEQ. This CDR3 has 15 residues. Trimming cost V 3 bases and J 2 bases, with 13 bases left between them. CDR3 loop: CASSQLLGPNTEAFF. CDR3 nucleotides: TGTGCCAGCAGCCAGCTACTCGGACCCAACACTGAAGCTTTCTTT.

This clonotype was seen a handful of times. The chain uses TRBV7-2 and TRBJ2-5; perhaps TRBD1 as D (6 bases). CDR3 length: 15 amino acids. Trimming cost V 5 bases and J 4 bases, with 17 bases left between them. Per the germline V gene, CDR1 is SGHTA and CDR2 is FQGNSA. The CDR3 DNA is TGTGCCAGCAGCCCAGCCAGACAGGATCCAGAGACCCAGTACTTC. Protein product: CASSPARQDPETQYF.

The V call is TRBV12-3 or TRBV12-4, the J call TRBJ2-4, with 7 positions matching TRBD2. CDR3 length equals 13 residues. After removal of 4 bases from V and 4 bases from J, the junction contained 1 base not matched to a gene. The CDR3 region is CASSWGGKNIQYF. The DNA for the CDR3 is TGTGCCAGCAGTTGGGGGGGAAAAAACATTCAGTACTTC.

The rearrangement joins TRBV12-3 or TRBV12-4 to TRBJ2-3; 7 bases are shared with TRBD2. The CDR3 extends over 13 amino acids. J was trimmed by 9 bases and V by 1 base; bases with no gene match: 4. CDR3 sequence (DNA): TGTGCCAGCAGTTTAGGGGGGGAGGGGACGCAGTATTTT. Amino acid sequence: CASSLGGEGTQYF.

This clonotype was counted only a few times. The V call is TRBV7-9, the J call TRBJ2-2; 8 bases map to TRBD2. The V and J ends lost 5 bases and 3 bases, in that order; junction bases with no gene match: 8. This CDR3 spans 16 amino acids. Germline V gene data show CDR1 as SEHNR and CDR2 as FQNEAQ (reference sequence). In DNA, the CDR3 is TGTGCCAGCAGCCCGTTGATAGCGGGATACACCGGGGAGCTGTTTTTT. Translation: CASSPLIAGYTGELFF.

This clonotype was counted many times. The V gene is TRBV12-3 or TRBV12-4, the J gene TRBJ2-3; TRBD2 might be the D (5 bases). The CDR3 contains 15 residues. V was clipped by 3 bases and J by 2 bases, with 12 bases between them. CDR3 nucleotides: TGTGCCAGCAGTTTTTCGGGGTCTCTCACAGATACGCAGTATTTT. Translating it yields CASSFSGSLTDTQYF.

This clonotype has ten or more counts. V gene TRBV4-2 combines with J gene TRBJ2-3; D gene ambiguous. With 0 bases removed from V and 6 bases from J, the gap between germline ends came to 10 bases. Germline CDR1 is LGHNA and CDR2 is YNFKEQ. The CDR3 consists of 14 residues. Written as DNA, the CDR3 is TGTGCCAGCAGCCAAGATACAAACAGTGATACGCAGTATTTT. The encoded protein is CASSQDTNSDTQYF.